This TCR beta chain was found in a study of vaccination and CD4 T cells after COVID-19 (dated by TCRdb to about 2022). Context from the whole study: SARS-CoV-2 positivity had been established in the convalescent patients by nasal swab PCR, and mild disease was recorded in several of these patients and severe disease in one. In control cultures, a CEFX viral epitope pool was used as positive control, an HIV-1 Nef peptide pool was used as negative control, or no peptide was added. For stimulating the cultures, overlapping spike peptide pools were used, derived from SARS-CoV-2 as well as from the common cold coronaviruses HCoV-NL63, HCoV-OC43 and HCoV-229E. Post-COVID blood samples from convalescent patients were collected a median of about 110 days after diagnosis, with a range of about 35 to 161 days. The convalescent cohort included six males and four females, with two Hispanic individuals, seven Caucasians, two Asians and one multiracial person. The time from the second vaccine dose to post-vaccine blood sampling had a median of roughly 77 days and ranged from roughly 12 to 241 days. In 10 COVID-19 convalescent patients and 4 infection-naive healthy vaccine recipients, the spike-specific CD4+ TCR repertoire before mRNA vaccination was compared with the repertoire after mRNA vaccination. Two doses of either the Pfizer-BioNTech BNT162b2 vaccine (n=8) or the Moderna mRNA-1273 vaccine (n=2) were administered to participants.

Read against the paper, the sample's treatment or condition label means: approximately 10-day PBMC culture with coronavirus spike peptide pools or control peptides (ViraFEST assay). The ViraFEST assay was used in the study, in which antigen-specific T cells were expanded with peptide pools and expanded clonotypes were subsequently identified by TCR sequencing. The convalescent patients' positive SARS-CoV-2 PCR tests were from March to December 2020, which was before the Alpha, Beta and Delta variants emerged in the United States. PBMCs were cultured at around 2 million per well in IMDM supplemented with approximately 5.4% human AB serum and 8.5 to 10 IU/ml IL-2, with around 10 ug/ml peptide pools added. Half of the culture medium was replaced with fresh IL-2-containing medium on days 3 and 7. After approximately 10 days of culture, CD4+ T cells were isolated by negative selection using the EasySep CD4+ T cell isolation kit. Ficoll-Paque Plus gradient centrifugation was used to isolate PBMCs from whole blood, and the isolated PBMCs were then either used fresh or cryopreserved at -140C. Each culture condition was generally run in triplicate wells.

General findings and caveats noted by the study authors: Of the vaccine-specific clones found in convalescent patients, nearly all (304 of 307) were mono-reactive for SARS-CoV-2 spike instead of being cross-reactive with common cold coronaviruses. In convalescent patients, a median 86.3% of post-vaccine SARS-CoV-2-reactive clones were detected only after vaccination, and vaccine-specific priming was suggested by this finding. Relatively few convalescent patients were included in the study, and early timepoints after natural infection were not analyzed. Although the median number of SARS-CoV-2-reactive clonotypes went up from 21 after infection to around 40 after vaccination, the increase was not significant.

Trimming takes 3 bases from V and 7 bases from J, and the germline ends sit 19 bases apart. CDR1 and CDR2, looked up from the germline V gene (reference sequence), are DFQATT and SNEGSKA. The CDR3 runs 14 amino acids, cysteine and phenylalanine included. Only the CDR3 part of the read is kept: 42 bases, read in frame from the first base. Turning to this clonotype: No cognate antigen has been identified for it. One base away there is no much larger clone; base qualities are not given.

Libraries were constructed by PCR. DNA from cultured CD4+ T cells was subjected to TCR sequencing with the Oncomine TCR Beta short-read assay at the Johns Hopkins FTIC core. The QIAamp micro DNA kit was used to extract genomic DNA from the cultured CD4+ T cells. Oncomine TCR Beta libraries from cultured CD4+ T cells were pooled using unique dual indexes and sequenced on an Illumina iSeq 100. Per the source publication's procedure: Non-productive sequences were removed, and CDR3s not starting with C, not ending with F or W, or shorter than 7 amino acids were discarded. Antigen-specific clonotypes were identified with the MANAFEST web application by comparing peptide-stimulated wells with reference and other culture wells. An FDR below 0.05, an odds ratio above 5, and a productive frequency above 0.1% in at least two of three replicate wells were required for clones to be considered positive. A clonotype counted as cross-reactive if it showed significant expansion both in the SARS-CoV-2 spike wells and in at least one common cold coronavirus spike condition. Using R version 3.6.1, CDR3 homology was evaluated through Levenshtein distances (stringdist) along with unrooted phylogenetic trees (ape). Using fastp trimming at Q25 and MiXCR clonotype assembly, TCRdb reanalyzed the public sequencing data and kept in-frame beta chains. Entries that share a CDR3 protein sequence are merged under the most common genes and DNA. The V and J calls follow TCRdb's processing rather than the paper's. This sample is represented by roughly 17,000 distinct CDR3 sequences; 45% to 65% of them were singletons. The top ten constitute roughly 12% of the sample.

This sequence uses TRBV20-1 and TRBJ2-7; TRBD1 might be the D gene, on 7 matching bases. The sequenced sample was CD4+ T cells from blood, cultured in vitro. The sequence derives from a human donor who had recovered from COVID-19. The CDR3 has the sequence CSASRTGDGGEQYF. The DNA reads TGCAGTGCTAGTAGGACAGGCGATGGGGGGGAGCAGTACTTC.